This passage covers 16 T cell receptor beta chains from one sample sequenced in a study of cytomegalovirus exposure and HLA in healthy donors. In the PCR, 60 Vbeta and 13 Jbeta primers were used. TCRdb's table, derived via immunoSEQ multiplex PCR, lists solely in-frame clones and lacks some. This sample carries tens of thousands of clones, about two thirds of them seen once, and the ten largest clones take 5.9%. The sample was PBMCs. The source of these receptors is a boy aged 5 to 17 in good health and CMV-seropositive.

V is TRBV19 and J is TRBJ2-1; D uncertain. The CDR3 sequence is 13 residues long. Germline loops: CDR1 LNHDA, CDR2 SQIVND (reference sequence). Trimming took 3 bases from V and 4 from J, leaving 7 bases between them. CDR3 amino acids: CASSIGGYNEQFF. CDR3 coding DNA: TGTGCCAGTAGTATCGGCGGATACAATGAGCAGTTCTTC.

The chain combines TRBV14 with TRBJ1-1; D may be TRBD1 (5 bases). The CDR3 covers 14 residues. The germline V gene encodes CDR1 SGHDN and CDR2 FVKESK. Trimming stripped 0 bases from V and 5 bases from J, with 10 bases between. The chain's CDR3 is CASSQERGWTEAFF. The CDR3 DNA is TGTGCCAGCAGCCAAGAAAGGGGATGGACTGAAGCTTTCTTT.

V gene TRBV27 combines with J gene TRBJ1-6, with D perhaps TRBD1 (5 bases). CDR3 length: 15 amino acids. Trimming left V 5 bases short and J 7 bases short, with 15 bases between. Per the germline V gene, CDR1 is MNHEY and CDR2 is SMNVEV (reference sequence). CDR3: CASSPVRGGNSPLHF. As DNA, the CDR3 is TGTGCCAGCAGTCCCGTCCGGGGGGGGAATTCACCCCTCCACTTT.

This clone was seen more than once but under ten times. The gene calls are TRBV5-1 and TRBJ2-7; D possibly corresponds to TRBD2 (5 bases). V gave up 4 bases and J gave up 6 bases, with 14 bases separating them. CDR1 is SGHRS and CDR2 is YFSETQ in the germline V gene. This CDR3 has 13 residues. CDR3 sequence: CASSPYDRGEQYF. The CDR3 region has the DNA TGCGCCAGCAGCCCCTATGATCGGGGCGAGCAGTACTTC.

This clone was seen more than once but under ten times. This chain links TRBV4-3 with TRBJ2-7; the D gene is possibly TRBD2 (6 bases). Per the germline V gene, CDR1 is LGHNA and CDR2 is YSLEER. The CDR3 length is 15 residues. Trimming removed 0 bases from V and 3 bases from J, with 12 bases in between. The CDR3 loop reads CASSQDGGRFYEQYF. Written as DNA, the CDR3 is TGCGCCAGCAGCCAAGATGGGGGGAGGTTCTACGAGCAGTACTTC.

CDR3 nucleotides: TGTGCCAGCAGCCTCCGAGGGACAGGGGCTGGATATGGCTACACCTTC. This encodes CASSLRGTGAGYGYTF. The chain joins TRBV11-2 to TRBJ1-2; TRBD1 matches at 10 bases. The CDR3 runs to 16 residues. Germline loops: CDR1 SGHAT, CDR2 FQNNGV. V was pared by 5 bases and J by 5 bases, with 11 bases of the junction left unmatched.

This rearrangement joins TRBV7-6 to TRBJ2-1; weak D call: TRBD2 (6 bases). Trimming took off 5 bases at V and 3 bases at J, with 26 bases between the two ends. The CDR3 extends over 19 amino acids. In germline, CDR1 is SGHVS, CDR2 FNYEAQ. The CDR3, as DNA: TGTGCCAGCAGCCTGCTGGCGGGGCGGTTCTCAGGCCTCTACAATGAGCAGTTCTTC. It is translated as CASSLLAGRFSGLYNEQFF.

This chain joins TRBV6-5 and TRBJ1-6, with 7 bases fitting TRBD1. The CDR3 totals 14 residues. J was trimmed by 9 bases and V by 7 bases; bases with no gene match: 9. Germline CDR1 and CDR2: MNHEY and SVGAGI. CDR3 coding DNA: TGTGCCAGCACCCCCGACAGGGTATTTTCACCCCTCCACTTT. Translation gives CASTPDRVFSPLHF.

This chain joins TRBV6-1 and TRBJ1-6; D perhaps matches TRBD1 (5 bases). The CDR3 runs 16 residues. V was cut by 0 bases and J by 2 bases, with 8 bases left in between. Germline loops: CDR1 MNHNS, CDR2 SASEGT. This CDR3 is CASSEAGPAYNSPLHF. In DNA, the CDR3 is TGTGCCAGCAGTGAAGCGGGGCCGGCCTATAATTCACCCCTCCACTTT.

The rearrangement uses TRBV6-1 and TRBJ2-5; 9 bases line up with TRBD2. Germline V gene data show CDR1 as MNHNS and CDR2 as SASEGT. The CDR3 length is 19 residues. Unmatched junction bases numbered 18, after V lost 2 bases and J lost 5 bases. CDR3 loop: CASSEKLAGPERSGETQYF. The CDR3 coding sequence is TGTGCCAGCAGTGAAAAGCTAGCGGGGCCGGAAAGAAGCGGGGAGACCCAGTACTTC.

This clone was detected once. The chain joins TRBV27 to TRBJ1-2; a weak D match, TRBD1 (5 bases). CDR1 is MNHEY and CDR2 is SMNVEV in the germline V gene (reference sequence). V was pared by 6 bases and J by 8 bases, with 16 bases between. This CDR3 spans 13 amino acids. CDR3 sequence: CASSPMGGKGYTF. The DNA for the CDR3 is TGTGCCAGCAGCCCAATGGGGGGGAAAGGCTACACCTTC.

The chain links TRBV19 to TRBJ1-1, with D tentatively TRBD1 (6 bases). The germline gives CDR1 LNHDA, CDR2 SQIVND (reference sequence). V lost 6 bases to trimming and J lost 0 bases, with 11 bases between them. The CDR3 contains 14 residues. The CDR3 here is CASSPGHLNTEAFF. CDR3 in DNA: TGTGCCAGTAGCCCGGGACACCTGAACACTGAAGCTTTCTTT.

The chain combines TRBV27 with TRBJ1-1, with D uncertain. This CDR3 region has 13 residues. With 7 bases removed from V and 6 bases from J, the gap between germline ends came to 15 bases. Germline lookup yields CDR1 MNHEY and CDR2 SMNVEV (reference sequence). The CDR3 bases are TGTGCCAGCACCCCCCGAGGGTGGGCTGAAGCTTTCTTT. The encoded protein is CASTPRGWAEAFF.

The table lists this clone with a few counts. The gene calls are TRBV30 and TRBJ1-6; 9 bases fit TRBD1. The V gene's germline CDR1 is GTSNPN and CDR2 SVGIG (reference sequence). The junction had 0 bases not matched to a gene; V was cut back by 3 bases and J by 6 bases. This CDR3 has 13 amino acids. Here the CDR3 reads CAWRGQGNSPLHF. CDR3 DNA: TGTGCCTGGAGGGGACAGGGTAATTCACCCCTCCACTTT.

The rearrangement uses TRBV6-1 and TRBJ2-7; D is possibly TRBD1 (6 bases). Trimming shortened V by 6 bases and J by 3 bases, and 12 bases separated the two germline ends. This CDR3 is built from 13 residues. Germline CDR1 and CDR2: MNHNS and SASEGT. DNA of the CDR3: TGTGCCAGCAGCGAAAACAGGGTCTACGAGCAGTACTTC. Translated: CASSENRVYEQYF.

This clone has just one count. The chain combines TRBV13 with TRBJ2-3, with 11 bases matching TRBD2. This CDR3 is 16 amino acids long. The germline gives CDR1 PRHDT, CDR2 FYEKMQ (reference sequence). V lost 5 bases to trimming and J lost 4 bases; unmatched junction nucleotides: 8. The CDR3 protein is CASSLIAGGPPDTQYF. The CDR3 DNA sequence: TGTGCCAGCAGCCTGATAGCGGGGGGGCCCCCAGATACGCAGTATTTT. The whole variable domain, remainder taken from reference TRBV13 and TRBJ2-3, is AAGVIQSPRHLIKEKRETATLKCYPIPRHDTVYWYQQGPGQDPQFLISFYEKMQSDKGSIPDRFSAQQFSDYHSELNMSSLELGDSALYFCASSLIAGGPPDTQYFGPGTRLTVL.